The 27 T cell receptor beta chains given below trace back to one sample, sequenced in a study of early T cells in non-severe SARS-CoV-2 infection. TCRdb ran MiXCR on the 5' RACE reads and lists one entry per CDR3 protein. Of tens of thousands of distinct CDR3 sequences listed, 10% to 15% are singletons. Sequenced: whole blood. These receptors originate from an adult who was a healthcare worker with PCR-confirmed SARS-CoV-2 infection or an uninfected control (not recorded which).

The chain uses TRBV29-1 and TRBJ1-4; TRBD1 agrees at 7 bases. The CDR3 runs to 13 residues. CDR1 is SQVTM, CDR2 ANQGSEA, per germline. Unmatched junction bases numbered 4, after V lost 7 bases and J lost 2 bases. The CDR3 DNA is TGCAGCGCAGGGGGACGGACTAATGAAAAACTGTTTTTT. Encoded protein: CSAGGRTNEKLFF.

The count of this clonotype is one. J is TRBJ2-5 and V is TRBV20-1, with 10 nucleotides matching TRBD2. The junction had 3 bases not matched to a gene; V was cut back by 1 base and J by 10 bases. The CDR3 totals 12 residues. Germline CDR1 is DFQATT and CDR2 is SNEGSKA (reference sequence). The CDR3 bases are TGCAGTGCTAGAGGACTAGCGGGTTTCCAGTACTTC. Its translation: CSARGLAGFQYF.

Turning to this clonotype: A much larger clone differs from this one at a single base, so this may be a read error. V is TRBV7-3 and J is TRBJ2-1; no clear D gene. Per germline, CDR1 SGHTA and CDR2 FQGTGA. This CDR3 contains 16 residues. CDR3: CASSFPTGSSYSEQFF. CDR3 nucleotides: TGTGCCAGCAGCTTCCCCACCGGCAGCTCCTACAGTGAGCAGTTCTTC. Full variable domain (missing parts from reference TRBV7-3 and TRBJ2-1): GAGVSQTPSNKVTEKGKYVELRCDPISGHTALYWYRQSLGQGPEFLIYFQGTGAADDSGLPNDRFFAVRPEGSVSTLKIQRTERGDSAVYLCASSFPTGSSYSEQFFGPGTRLTVL.

The table lists this clonotype with many counts. This rearrangement joins TRBV10-3 to TRBJ2-1; D might be TRBD1 or TRBD2, each matching 5 bases. The CDR3 is 16 amino acids. Germline V gene data show CDR1 as ENHRY and CDR2 as SYGVKD. With 3 bases removed from V and 0 bases from J, the gap between germline ends came to 12 bases. The CDR3 protein is CAISEGVASSYNEQFF. In DNA form, the CDR3 reads TGTGCCATCAGTGAAGGGGTAGCGAGCTCCTACAATGAGCAGTTCTTC.

This clonotype was detected ten times or more. The rearrangement links TRBV11-2 to TRBJ2-1, with 11 nucleotides matching TRBD2. Germline lookup yields CDR1 SGHAT and CDR2 FQNNGV. V was clipped by 5 bases and J by 4 bases; unmatched bases: 7. CDR3 length: 16 amino acids. CDR3 in DNA: TGTGCCAGCAGCCGGTTAGGGACTAGCGGTTACAATGAGCAGTTCTTC. It yields the protein CASSRLGTSGYNEQFF. The whole variable domain, filled in from reference TRBV11-2 and TRBJ2-1, reads EAGVAQSPRYKIIEKRQSVAFWCNPISGHATLYWYQQILGQGPKLLIQFQNNGVVDDSQLPKDRFSAERLKGVDSTLKIQPAKLEDSAVYLCASSRLGTSGYNEQFFGPGTRLTVL.

The chain is built from TRBV11-2 and TRBJ1-3; a possible D gene is TRBD1 (6 bases). The CDR3 is 16 amino acids. V shed 6 bases and J shed 4 bases, with 19 bases lying between them. From germline, CDR1 is SGHAT and CDR2 FQNNGV. DNA for the CDR3: TGTGCCAGCAGTCCTGACGGACAGCCAAGGGGAAACACCATATATTTT. It translates to CASSPDGQPRGNTIYF.

This clonotype was observed at least ten times. This chain links TRBV18 with TRBJ1-1, with D maybe TRBD1 (6 bases). CDR3 size: 15 residues. The germline gives CDR1 KGHSH, CDR2 LQKENI. V was shortened by 3 bases and J by 5 bases, with 16 bases between the two germline ends. The CDR3 here is CASSPQGTSRTEAFF. The DNA of the CDR3 is TGTGCCAGCTCACCTCAGGGGACCTCGAGAACTGAAGCTTTCTTT.

This clonotype was found many times. This chain links TRBV20-1 with TRBJ2-3; 15 nucleotides agree with TRBD2. With V trimmed by 3 bases and J by 4 bases, 2 bases remained unmatched. This CDR3 is built from 15 residues. From germline, CDR1 is DFQATT and CDR2 SNEGSKA (reference sequence). The CDR3 sequence: CSARGLAGGSDTQYF. Here the CDR3 DNA reads TGCAGTGCTAGGGGACTAGCGGGGGGCTCAGATACGCAGTATTTT.

This clonotype turned up a few times. V gene TRBV7-8 combines with J gene TRBJ2-5, with 8 bases matching TRBD1. With 5 bases clipped from V and 4 bases from J, the junction kept 12 bases outside the gene matches. The CDR3 runs 16 residues. Germline CDR1 reads SGHVS; CDR2 reads FQNEAQ. The CDR3 sequence: CASSPTRDRIGETQYF. As DNA, the CDR3 is TGTGCCAGCAGCCCGACCCGGGACAGGATCGGAGAGACCCAGTACTTC.

The J gene is TRBJ2-5, the V gene TRBV7-9, with TRBD1 matching 9 bases. Unmatched junction bases numbered 8, after V lost 6 bases and J lost 3 bases. Germline loops: CDR1 SEHNR, CDR2 FQNEAQ (reference sequence). The CDR3 is 15 residues long. The CDR3 here is CASRRDRDREETQYF. For the CDR3, the DNA is TGTGCCAGCAGACGAGACCGGGACAGGGAAGAGACCCAGTACTTC.

Regarding this clonotype: Since a much larger clone is just one base distant, this may be a read error. The chain joins TRBV19 to TRBJ2-3, with TRBD2 identical over 9 bases. After removal of 5 bases from V and 1 base from J, the junction contained 16 bases not matched to a gene. This CDR3 contains 19 residues. Per germline, CDR1 LNHDA and CDR2 SQIVND (reference sequence). CDR3 DNA sequence: TGTGCCAGTAGTTCTAGGGGAGCGGGGGGACTTTCCGGCACAGATACGCAGTATTTT. This sequence encodes CASSSRGAGGLSGTDTQYF.

This clonotype came up many times. The V gene is TRBV12-3 or TRBV12-4, the J gene TRBJ2-7; 9 nucleotides match TRBD1. The junction had 6 bases not matched to a gene; V was cut back by 5 bases and J by 4 bases. CDR3 length: 14 amino acids. The CDR3 nucleotides are TGTGCCAGCAGTCTGGGACAGGGTGTGTACGAGCAGTACTTC. Translating gives CASSLGQGVYEQYF.

In regard to this clonotype: A much larger clone sits a single nucleotide away, making a read error possible. V gene TRBV5-6 combines with J gene TRBJ2-7; 8 bases agree with TRBD1. Losses at the gene ends were 4 bases for V and 2 bases for J; bases not matched to a gene: 8. Germline values: CDR1 SGHDT, CDR2 YYEEEE. This CDR3 has 15 amino acids. The CDR3 spells CASSIIGTGPYEQYF. In DNA, the CDR3 is TGTGCCAGCAGCATTATCGGGACAGGCCCCTACGAGCAGTACTTC.

This clonotype was observed at least ten times. Here the CDR3 reads CASSVGGAYEQYF. The DNA for the CDR3 is TGTGCCAGCAGCGTGGGTGGTGCCTACGAGCAGTACTTC. The rearrangement uses TRBV5-5 and TRBJ2-7, with D hard to call. CDR3 size: 13 residues. Trimming shortened V by 4 bases and J by 2 bases, and 10 bases separated the two germline ends. Per germline, CDR1 SGHKS and CDR2 YYEKEE (reference sequence).

This clonotype has more than one count but fewer than ten. The chain has TRBV11-2 and TRBJ2-7; D gene ambiguous. The length of the CDR3 is 13 residues. V lost 4 bases, J lost 2 bases, and 9 bases lay in between. The germline gives CDR1 SGHAT, CDR2 FQNNGV. CDR3 amino acids: CASSSPWTYEQYF. In DNA form, the CDR3 reads TGTGCCAGCAGCTCCCCTTGGACCTACGAGCAGTACTTC.

This clonotype was detected many times. J is TRBJ1-6 and V is TRBV6-2 or TRBV6-3; 10 bases map to TRBD1. The CDR3 is 16 amino acids. With V trimmed by 0 bases and J by 9 bases, 5 bases remained unmatched. Germline lookup yields CDR1 MNHEY and CDR2 SVGEGT. Written as DNA, the CDR3 is TGTGCCAGCAGTTACTCCCGGGGACAGGGGACTTCACCCCTCCACTTT. It codes for CASSYSRGQGTSPLHF.

The table lists this clonotype with a few counts. The rearrangement joins TRBV7-9 to TRBJ1-2; maybe TRBD1 (5 bases). Germline CDR1 reads SEHNR; CDR2 reads FQNEAQ (reference sequence). CDR3 length: 15 residues. V lost 8 bases, J lost 4 bases, and 20 bases lay in between. The CDR3 loop is CASLFGGDRSYGYTF. The CDR3 nucleotides are TGTGCCAGCCTTTTTGGGGGTGACAGAAGCTATGGCTACACCTTC.

About this clonotype itself: A much larger clonotype is one base distant, so this may be a read error. As the CDR3 is not closed by the conserved phenylalanine or tryptophan, this likely results from a read error. V is TRBV12-3 or TRBV12-4 and J is TRBJ2-1; 9 bases map to TRBD1. V lost 5 bases and J lost 7; bases outside the gene matches: 9. The CDR3 has 15 amino acids. The CDR3 is CASSLGQGTLNEQFL. CDR3 coding DNA: TGTGCCAGCAGTCTGGGACAGGGAACTTTGAATGAGCAGTTCCTC.

This clonotype has a count of ten or more. V is TRBV12-3 or TRBV12-4 and J is TRBJ2-5; either TRBD1 or TRBD2 may supply D (5 bases each). The CDR3 totals 12 residues. V was cut by 4 bases and J by 2 bases, with 5 bases left in between. The CDR3 protein is CASSWGQETQYF. CDR3 bases: TGTGCCAGCAGTTGGGGGCAAGAGACCCAGTACTTC.

The CDR3 reads CASSHPTATDTQYF. CDR3 DNA: TGTGCCAGCAGCCATCCAACGGCCACAGATACGCAGTATTTT. V and J are TRBV3-1 and TRBJ2-3; D is unclear. Trimming removed 3 bases at V and 2 bases at J, with 9 bases between. Germline lookup yields CDR1 LGHDT and CDR2 YNNKEL (reference sequence). The CDR3 runs 14 residues.

This sequence joins TRBV9 and TRBJ1-1; maybe TRBD1 (6 bases). V gave up 4 bases and J gave up 7 bases, with 14 bases separating them. This CDR3 comprises 13 residues. Germline V lookup: CDR1 SGDLS, CDR2 YYNGEE. The CDR3: CASSPPGAIEAFF. In nucleotides, the CDR3 is TGTGCCAGCAGCCCCCCGGGGGCAATTGAAGCTTTCTTT.

This clonotype has ten or more counts. This chain connects TRBV6-2 or TRBV6-3 to TRBJ2-7; D remains ambiguous. The CDR3 contains 12 residues. V was cut by 5 bases and J by 6 bases, with 11 bases left in between. Germline CDR1 MNHEY, CDR2 SVGEGT. The DNA of the CDR3 is TGTGCCAGCAGTCGCCCCGTGGGCGAGCAGTACTTC. It specifies CASSRPVGEQYF.

A remark on this clonotype: At one end, the junction sequence differs from germline, possibly due to a read error. The V gene is TRBV6-1, the J gene TRBJ1-5; TRBD1 agrees at 12 bases. The CDR3 sequence is 17 residues long. Germline CDR1 MNHNS, CDR2 SASEGT. CDR3 sequence reads: CASIEWDRGPLGRPQHF. In DNA, the CDR3 is TGTGCCAGCATTGAATGGGACAGGGGGCCCTTAGGCCGGCCCCAGCATTTT.

About this clonotype: A read error is possible here, since a much larger clone lies one base away. The chain couples TRBV9 to TRBJ1-1; D remains unclear. Germline CDR1 is SGDLS and CDR2 is YYNGEE. The CDR3 is 14 amino acids. In DNA, the CDR3 is TGTGCCAGCGGCGTAGCCGGGCTAAGCCCTGAAGCTTTCTTT. Its translation is CASGVAGLSPEAFF.

This clonotype has a count of ten or more. The chain carries TRBV12-5 and TRBJ1-5; tentatively, D is TRBD1 (6 bases). The CDR3 consists of 15 residues. The V end was cut by 5 bases, the J end by 6 bases, with 17 bases between. Germline values: CDR1 LGHNT, CDR2 FRNRAP. The CDR3 nucleotides read TGTGCTAGTGGTCTAGACTTAGGGGGAAGTCAGCCCCAGCATTTT. Translation gives CASGLDLGGSQPQHF.

The table lists this clonotype with many counts. This chain links TRBV12-3 or TRBV12-4 with TRBJ2-5, with D possibly called TRBD1 or TRBD2 (5 bases each). Trimming stripped 2 bases from V and 2 bases from J, with 15 bases between. The CDR3 runs 16 residues. The CDR3 loop reads CASSLLRGTEQETQYF. The DNA for the CDR3 is TGTGCCAGCAGTTTACTTCGTGGGACGGAACAAGAGACCCAGTACTTC.

Ten or more counts support this clonotype. The chain uses TRBV29-1 and TRBJ2-3; no firm D call. The germline V and J ends were trimmed by 5 bases and 2 bases, with 5 bases remaining between them. The germline gives CDR1 SQVTM, CDR2 ANQGSEA. The CDR3 consists of 11 residues. CDR3 amino acids: CSVLTTDTQYF. The CDR3 bases are TGCAGCGTTCTGACCACAGATACGCAGTATTTT.